These T cell receptor beta chains were read from a single sample in a study of cytomegalovirus exposure and HLA in healthy donors. Profiled with immunoSEQ multiplex PCR; TCRdb holds only in-frame clones, not every one. Among approximately 100,000 clones listed, 75% to 90% were seen once. Material for sequencing was PBMCs. Receptor source: a man between 25 and 39 years old in good health and CMV-seronegative. The CDR3 runs from the conserved cysteine through the conserved F or W. The order of the fields is clone size, J gene, D gene, V gene, CDR3 protein, CDR3 DNA. D genes are given only for firm matches. Clone size is not always given. Where it is, it says once, few, many or a class for expanded clones.

. | TRBJ2-1 | . | TRBV7-2 | CASSPDRTTYNEQFF | TGTGCCAGCAGCCCAGACAGGACAACCTACAATGAGCAGTTCTTC
. | TRBJ1-4 | . | TRBV19 | CASSIFGQSSEKLFF | TGTGCCAGTAGTATATTCGGACAGTCCAGTGAAAAACTGTTTTTT
. | TRBJ1-1 | TRBD1 | TRBV29-1 | CSVRQGGNTEAFF | TGCAGCGTCCGGCAGGGGGGGAACACTGAAGCTTTCTTT
. | TRBJ2-5 | . | TRBV5-4 | CASSLKGGVGQETQYF | TGTGCCAGCAGCTTGAAAGGAGGAGTGGGCCAAGAGACCCAGTACTTC
few | TRBJ1-1 | TRBD1 | TRBV12-5 | CASAPTGSTEAFF | TGTGCTAGTGCTCCGACAGGGTCCACTGAAGCTTTCTTT
. | TRBJ1-5 | . | TRBV6-1 | CASSERMGAQPQHF | TGTGCCAGCAGTGAACGGATGGGGGCTCAGCCCCAGCATTTT
. | TRBJ1-5 | . | TRBV2 | CASSSTGNGNQPQHF | TGTGCCAGCAGCTCAACAGGGAACGGCAATCAGCCCCAGCATTTT
. | TRBJ1-2 | . | TRBV28 | CASSHGQALPYSYGYTF | TGTGCCAGCAGCCATGGGCAGGCCCTTCCCTACTCCTATGGCTACACCTTC
. | TRBJ2-3 | TRBD2 | TRBV4-2 | CASSQAALARKGVVGSSGTDTQYF | TGTGCCAGCAGCCAAGCGGCACTAGCGAGGAAAGGGGTCGTCGGTTCCTCGGGAACAGATACGCAGTATTTT
. | TRBJ2-6 | TRBD2 | TRBV6-4 | CASRAAGTSGQISGANVLTF | TGTGCCAGCAGAGCGGCTGGGACTAGCGGACAAATCTCTGGGGCCAACGTCCTGACTTTC
. | TRBJ1-5 | TRBD1 | TRBV30 | CAWGQGGGQPQHF | TGTGCCTGGGGACAGGGCGGAGGTCAGCCCCAGCATTTT
. | TRBJ1-5 | TRBD1 | TRBV6-1 | CASSETTGGLPQHF | TGTGCCAGCAGTGAAACCACAGGGGGCTTACCCCAGCATTTT
few | TRBJ2-6 | . | TRBV7-3 | CASSPNGGGYSGANVLTF | TGTGCCAGCAGCCCGAATGGGGGAGGTTACTCTGGGGCCAACGTCCTGACTTTC
. | TRBJ2-2 | TRBD2 | TRBV9 | CASSVASGRAGELFF | TGTGCCAGCAGCGTAGCTAGCGGGAGGGCCGGGGAGCTGTTTTTT
. | TRBJ1-4 | . | TRBV19 | CASLASEEKLFF | TGTGCCAGCCTAGCATCGGAAGAAAAACTGTTTTTT
. | TRBJ2-7 | . | TRBV14 | CASSQDARWSYYEQYF | TGTGCCAGCAGCCAAGATGCCAGATGGTCTTACTACGAGCAGTACTTC
. | TRBJ1-5 | . | TRBV19 | CASSISRGQPQHF | TGTGCCAGTAGTATATCCAGAGGTCAGCCCCAGCATTTT